The source of this TCR beta chain is a study of T cells in Graves' hyperthyroidism and ophthalmopathy. Amplification of TCR beta CDR3 regions was performed using RNA transcripts as template. The HTBI primer set was used in a first-round RT-PCR of the TCR CDR3. Each CDR3 protein gets one entry after TCRdb re-called the multiplex PCR reads with MiXCR. The table has over 150,000 distinct CDR3 sequences, around a sixth seen once. This clonotype came up many times. CDR1 SGHAT and CDR2 FQNNGV come from the germline V gene. The CDR3 spans 16 residues. V was cut by 0 bases and J by 0 bases, with 10 bases left in between.

Sequenced material: blood. This sequence was found in a woman in her forties or fifties with Graves' hyperthyroidism. The chain combines TRBV11-2 with TRBJ2-3, with D perhaps TRBD2 (5 bases). CDR3: CASSLERSSSTDTQYF. Here the CDR3 DNA reads TGTGCCAGCAGCTTAGAAAGGTCTAGCAGCACAGATACGCAGTATTTT. The full variable domain, its missing parts supplied by reference TRBV11-2 and TRBJ2-3, is EAGVAQSPRYKIIEKRQSVAFWCNPISGHATLYWYQQILGQGPKLLIQFQNNGVVDDSQLPKDRFSAERLKGVDSTLKIQPAKLEDSAVYLCASSLERSSSTDTQYFGPGTRLTVL.